A selection of T cell receptor beta chains follows, all from one sample in a study of blood T cell repertoires in COVID-19. Assay: immunoSEQ multiplex PCR; the TCRdb copy retains only in-frame clones and omits some. The sample carries around 250,000 clones, approximately 90% recorded once. Sequenced input: PBMCs or T cells enriched from blood (not recorded which). These receptors came from a human donor in a cohort exposed to, infected with or recovered from COVID-19 (not recorded which). The donor label of this sample is uncertain. The conserved cysteine and the conserved F or W are not part of the CDR3 here.

TRBV14	ASSLGGDYGYT
TRBV6-2/TRBV6-3	ASSYSISAVAEAF
TRBV10-1	ASSAEGTGGFNEQF
TRBV12-5	ASGLGQGLAKNIQY
TRBV12-3/TRBV12-4	ASALGGTQH
TRBV27	ASSLSGGELF
TRBV9	ASSRRVSTNEKLF
TRBV6-5	ASSYTSKGGQPQH
TRBV19	ASSILTDATNEKLF
TRBV6-6	ASSEEGEAGELF
TRBV18	ASSPLSAGRETQY
TRBV5-1	ASSLDRVASETQY
TRBV5-1	ASSLGVGQTEAF
TRBV6-5	ASSDPGVNTEAF
TRBV11-2	ASSLGWEKSDYEQY
TRBV24-1	ATSEGAGGGLNPEQF
TRBV18	ASSRTGKDTEAF
TRBV19	ASSLDSRSYQPQH
TRBV5-8	ASSSRHSLGPQH
TRBV19	ASSPRTGRTEAF
TRBV10-3	AISGGPGYGYT
TRBV27	ASSLSWSRLSEAF
TRBV11-1	ASSLSQGQHEQY
TRBV27	ASNPTRQGGFEAF
TRBV18	ASSPPSGASDEQF
TRBV7-2	ASSSSGGASGYGYT
TRBV19	ASSIDPTALNTEAF
TRBV5-1	ASSNLTRWPDTQY
TRBV29-1	SVNRGTGELF
TRBV11-1	ASSLDPGHLNSPLH
TRBV2	ASRHRGGNQPQH
TRBV4-1	ASSQKAGRYEKLF
TRBV3-1/TRBV3-2	ASSQPGGTQY
TRBV11-2	ASSPGGVGELF
TRBV7-3	ASSLSQISSTDTQY
TRBV14	ASSQGIGGSYGYT
TRBV12-5	ASGPSGSTDTQY
TRBV4-1	ASSQPGTGRGYT
TRBV6-5	ASSSGLAEYNEQF
TRBV5-6	ASSLIPSQETQY
TRBV6-1	ASSEVSSRLNEKLF
TRBV13	ASSFSRDRFALLTGEQY
TRBV19	ASTPGQRNEKLF
TRBV7-2	ASSPDRGRQETQY
TRBV10-3	AISQGNEAF
TRBV25-1	ASSESTPNEKLF
TRBV19	ASISRNSGNTIY
TRBV7-8	ASTLISLRGTDTQY
TRBV7-9	ASSSGQKYNSPLH
TRBV30	AWSGLAGNEQF